Listed here are 14 T cell receptor beta chains from one sample, sequenced in a study of follicular helper T cells after annual influenza vaccination. The repertoire was sequenced with immunoSEQ multiplex PCR; TCRdb's copy has only in-frame clones and lacks some. Of over 8,000 clones listed, less than 90% are singletons. Time point in this sample: 2015-2016 season, 7 days after influenza vaccination. The specimen was CXCR5- memory CD4+ T cells sorted from blood, collected 7 days after influenza vaccination. Every receptor here comes from an adult who received the influenza vaccine.

The rearrangement uses TRBV4-3 and TRBJ1-6; D might be TRBD1 (6 bases). Germline values: CDR1 LGHNA, CDR2 YSLEER. The CDR3 spans 17 residues. V lost 0 bases and J 9 bases, leaving 18 bases between the germline ends. CDR3 bases: TGCGCCAGCAGCCAAGATTTGGGGGACACTATAAGTTCACCCCTCCACTTT. It specifies CASSQDLGDTISSPLHF.

The V and J genes are TRBV19 and TRBJ2-6; D is perhaps TRBD1 (6 bases). This CDR3 comprises 17 residues. The V end lost 5 bases, the J end lost 0 bases, and 14 bases lay between the germline ends. CDR1 and CDR2 (germline): LNHDA, SQIVND (reference sequence). CDR3 sequence reads: CASSLYRDASGANVLTF. The CDR3 DNA reads TGTGCCAGTAGTTTGTACAGGGACGCCTCTGGGGCCAACGTCCTGACTTTC.

V is TRBV4-1 and J is TRBJ2-2; D may be TRBD2 (6 bases). The ends were cut back, 2 bases at V and 4 bases at J, with 11 bases in the middle. This CDR3 is 15 amino acids long. CDR1 MGHRA and CDR2 YSYEKL come from the germline V gene. DNA of the CDR3: TGCGCCAGCAGCCAACCCAGGGAGGTCACCGGGGAGCTGTTTTTT. This codes for CASSQPREVTGELFF.

The chain carries TRBV2 and TRBJ1-1; weak D call: TRBD1 (6 bases). The CDR3 is 12 amino acids. V lost 8 bases to trimming and J lost 0 bases, with 7 bases between them. The germline V gene has CDR1 SNHLY and CDR2 FYNNEI. The CDR3: CASWGLNTEAFF. The CDR3 coding sequence is TGTGCCAGCTGGGGGCTGAACACTGAAGCTTTCTTT.

This clone has just a few counts. J is TRBJ1-2 and V is TRBV5-1; D gene unclear. V lost 0 bases and J lost 2, with 8 bases in between. The CDR3 has 14 amino acids. The germline CDR1 and CDR2 sequences are SGHRS and YFSETQ. CDR3 bases: TGCGCCAGCAGCTTGGAGGCGCCAAACTATGGCTACACCTTC. Translation: CASSLEAPNYGYTF.

The chain is built from TRBV28 and TRBJ2-3, with TRBD1 as a possible D gene (5 bases). Trimming stripped 5 bases from V and 0 bases from J, with 15 bases between. The CDR3 sequence is 16 residues long. The germline V gene encodes CDR1 MDHEN and CDR2 SYDVKM. The CDR3 nucleotides read TGTGCCAGCAGTGATCCCGACAGCCTTAGCACAGATACGCAGTATTTT. Its protein product is CASSDPDSLSTDTQYF.

This chain connects TRBV4-2 to TRBJ2-2, with D perhaps TRBD2 (7 bases). V was clipped by 0 bases and J by 6 bases, with 29 bases between them. This CDR3 is built from 21 residues. Looked up from germline, CDR1 is LGHNA and CDR2 is YNFKEQ. The CDR3 DNA reads as TGTGCCAGCAGCCAAGATGTTTTAGGGTCTTCGGCGGGGGCCAACCCCGGGGAGCTGTTTTTT. Encoded protein: CASSQDVLGSSAGANPGELFF.

V is TRBV9 and J is TRBJ1-1, with unresolved D. Germline CDR1 reads SGDLS; CDR2 reads YYNGEE. The CDR3 has 13 amino acids. V was pared by 0 bases and J by 9 bases, with 12 bases between. The CDR3 region is CASSVATGGKAFF. CDR3 nucleotide sequence: TGTGCCAGCAGCGTAGCTACGGGAGGGAAAGCTTTCTTT.

The V gene is TRBV18, the J gene TRBJ2-5; D might be TRBD1 (6 bases). V was pared by 8 bases and J by 1 base, with 11 bases between. The CDR3 is 13 residues long. Germline CDR1 and CDR2: KGHSH and LQKENI. CDR3 DNA sequence: TGTGCCAGCACTACAGGGCTCCAAGAGACCCAGTACTTC. Translated: CASTTGLQETQYF.

The genes are TRBV6-1 and TRBJ2-6; unclear D gene. CDR1 is MNHNS and CDR2 is SASEGT in the germline V gene. The CDR3 sequence is 14 residues long. The V gene lost 3 bases and the J gene lost 4 bases, with 7 bases spanning the gap. The CDR3 sequence is CASSDSRGANVLTF. As DNA, the CDR3 is TGTGCCAGCAGTGATTCCCGGGGGGCCAACGTCCTGACTTTC.

The rearrangement joins TRBV6-6 to TRBJ2-7; D might be TRBD1 (5 bases). With 5 bases removed from V and 3 bases from J, the gap between germline ends came to 17 bases. The CDR3 is 15 residues long. CDR1 is MNHNY and CDR2 is SVGAGI in the germline V gene (reference sequence). CDR3 region: CASSTIRQKVYEQYF. In DNA, the CDR3 is TGTGCCAGCAGTACCATCCGACAGAAAGTCTACGAGCAGTACTTC.

The chain carries TRBV18 and TRBJ1-1, with D possibly being TRBD1 (6 bases). The ends were cut back, 6 bases at V and 10 bases at J, with 18 bases in the middle. The CDR3 spans 13 residues. Per germline, CDR1 KGHSH and CDR2 LQKENI. The CDR3 protein is CASSPFPGQPAFF. CDR3 sequence (DNA): TGTGCCAGCTCGCCGTTTCCGGGACAACCAGCTTTCTTT.

V gene TRBV27 combines with J gene TRBJ1-2; 7 bases fit TRBD1. The CDR3 consists of 15 residues. V gave up 5 bases and J gave up 2 bases; unmatched junction bases: 8. Per germline, CDR1 MNHEY and CDR2 SMNVEV (reference sequence). The CDR3 here is CASSPRTGTNYGYTF. The CDR3 DNA is TGTGCCAGCAGTCCCAGGACAGGAACAAACTATGGCTACACCTTC.

The chain joins TRBV7-2 to TRBJ1-2; D is unclear. The CDR3 sequence is 13 residues long. Germline V gives CDR1 SGHTA, CDR2 FQGNSA. V was cut by 1 base and J by 6 bases, with 9 bases left in between. The CDR3, as DNA: TGTGCCAGCAGCTTAGAATATGTGGATGGCTACACCTTC. Translation gives CASSLEYVDGYTF.